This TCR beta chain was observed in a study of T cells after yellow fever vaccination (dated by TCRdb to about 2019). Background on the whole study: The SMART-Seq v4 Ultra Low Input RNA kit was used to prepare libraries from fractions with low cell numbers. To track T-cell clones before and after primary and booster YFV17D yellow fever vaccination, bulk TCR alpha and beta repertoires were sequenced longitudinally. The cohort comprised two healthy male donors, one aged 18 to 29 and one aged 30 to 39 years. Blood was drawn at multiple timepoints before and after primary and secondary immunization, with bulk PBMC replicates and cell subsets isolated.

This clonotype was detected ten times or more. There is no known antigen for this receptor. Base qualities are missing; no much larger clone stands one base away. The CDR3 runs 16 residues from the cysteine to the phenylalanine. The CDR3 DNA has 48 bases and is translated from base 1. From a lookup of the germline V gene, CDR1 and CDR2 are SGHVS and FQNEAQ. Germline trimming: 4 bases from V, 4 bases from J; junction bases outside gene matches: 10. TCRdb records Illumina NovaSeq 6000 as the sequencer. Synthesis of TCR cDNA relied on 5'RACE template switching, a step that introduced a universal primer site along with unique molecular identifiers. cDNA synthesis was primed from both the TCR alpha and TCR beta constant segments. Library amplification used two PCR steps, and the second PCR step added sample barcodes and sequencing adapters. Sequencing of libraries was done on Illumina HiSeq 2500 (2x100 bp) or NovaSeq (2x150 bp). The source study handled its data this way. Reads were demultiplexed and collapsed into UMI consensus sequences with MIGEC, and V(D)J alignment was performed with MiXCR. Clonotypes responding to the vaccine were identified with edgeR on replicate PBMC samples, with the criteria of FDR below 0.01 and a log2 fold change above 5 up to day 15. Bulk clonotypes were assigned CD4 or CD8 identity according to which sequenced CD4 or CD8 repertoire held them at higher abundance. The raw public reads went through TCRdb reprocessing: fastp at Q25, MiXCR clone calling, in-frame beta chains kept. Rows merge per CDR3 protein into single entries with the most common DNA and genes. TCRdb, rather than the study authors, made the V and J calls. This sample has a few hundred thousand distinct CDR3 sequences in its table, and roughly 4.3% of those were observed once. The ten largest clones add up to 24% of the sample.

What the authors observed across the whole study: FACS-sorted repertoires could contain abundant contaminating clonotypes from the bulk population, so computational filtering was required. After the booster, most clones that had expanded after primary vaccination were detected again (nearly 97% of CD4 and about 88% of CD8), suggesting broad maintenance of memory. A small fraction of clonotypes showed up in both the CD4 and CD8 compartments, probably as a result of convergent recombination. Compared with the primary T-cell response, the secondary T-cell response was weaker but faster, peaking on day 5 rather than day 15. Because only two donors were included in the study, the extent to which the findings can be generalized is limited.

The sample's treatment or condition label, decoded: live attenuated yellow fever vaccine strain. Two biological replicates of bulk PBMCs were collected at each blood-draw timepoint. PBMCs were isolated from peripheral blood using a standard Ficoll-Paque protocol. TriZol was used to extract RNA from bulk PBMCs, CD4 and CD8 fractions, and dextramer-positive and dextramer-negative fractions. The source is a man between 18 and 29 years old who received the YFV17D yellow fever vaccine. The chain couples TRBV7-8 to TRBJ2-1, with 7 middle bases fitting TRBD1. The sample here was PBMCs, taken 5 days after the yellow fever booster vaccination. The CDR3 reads CASSYRQGQGYNEQFF. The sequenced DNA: TGTGCCAGCAGCTACAGACAGGGTCAGGGGTACAATGAGCAGTTCTTC.